This T cell receptor beta chain was profiled in a study of cytomegalovirus exposure and HLA in healthy donors. Overall study findings and caveats: Most TCR beta V segments were productive about 87% or about 30% of the time in an earlier analysis.

The PCR made use of 60 Vbeta and 13 Jbeta primers. Produced via immunoSEQ multiplex PCR; TCRdb's table is partial and in-frame only. Counted here are 150,000 to 200,000 clones, around 78% occurring once; the ten biggest clones make up around 1.5%. Concerning this clone itself: The antigen is undetermined.

The CDR3 is 12 amino acids. Germline values: CDR1 SGHAT, CDR2 FQNNGV. Trimming took 0 bases from V and 14 from J; bases not matched to a gene: 4. Sequenced sample: PBMCs. The TCR comes from a man younger than 35 in good health and CMV-seronegative. The rearrangement links TRBV11-2 to TRBJ2-1; 7 bases agree with TRBD2. The CDR3 reads CASSLEGGNEFF. The DNA for the CDR3 is TGTGCCAGCAGCTTAGAGGGAGGGAACGAGTTCTTC.